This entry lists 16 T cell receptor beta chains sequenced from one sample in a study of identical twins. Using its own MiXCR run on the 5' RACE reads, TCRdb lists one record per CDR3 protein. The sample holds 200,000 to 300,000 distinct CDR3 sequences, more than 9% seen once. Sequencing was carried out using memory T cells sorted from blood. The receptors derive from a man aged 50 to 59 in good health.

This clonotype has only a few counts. The CDR3 DNA reads TGCGCCAGCAGCCAAGATCGGGTTGAATCAGGGGATCCCGGGGAGCTGTTTTTT. It codes for CASSQDRVESGDPGELFF. The V gene is TRBV4-3, the J gene TRBJ2-2, with D possibly TRBD1 on 6 matching bases. V lost 0 bases to trimming and J lost 6 bases, with 20 bases between them. The CDR3 extends over 18 amino acids. The germline gives CDR1 LGHNA, CDR2 YSLEER.

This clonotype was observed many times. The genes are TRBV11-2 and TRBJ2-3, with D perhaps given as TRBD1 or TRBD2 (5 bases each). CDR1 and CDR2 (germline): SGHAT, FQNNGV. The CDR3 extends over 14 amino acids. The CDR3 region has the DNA TGTGCTAGCGCAAGCCGGGACCTTCGGGATACGCAGTATTTT. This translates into CASASRDLRDTQYF.

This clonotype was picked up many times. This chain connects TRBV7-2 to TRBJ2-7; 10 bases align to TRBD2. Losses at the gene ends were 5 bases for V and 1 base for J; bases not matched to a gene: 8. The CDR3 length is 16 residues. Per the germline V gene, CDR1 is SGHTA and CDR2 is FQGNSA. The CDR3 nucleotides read TGTGCCAGCAGCGCCCCCCGGACTAGCGGATCCTACGAGCAGTACTTC. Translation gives CASSAPRTSGSYEQYF.

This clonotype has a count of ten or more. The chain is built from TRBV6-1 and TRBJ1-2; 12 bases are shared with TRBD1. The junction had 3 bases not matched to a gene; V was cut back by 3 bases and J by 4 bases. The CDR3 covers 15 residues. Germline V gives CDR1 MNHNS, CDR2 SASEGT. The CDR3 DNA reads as TGTGCCAGCAGTGAGGGACAGGGGGCCGGCTATGGCTACACCTTC. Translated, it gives CASSEGQGAGYGYTF.

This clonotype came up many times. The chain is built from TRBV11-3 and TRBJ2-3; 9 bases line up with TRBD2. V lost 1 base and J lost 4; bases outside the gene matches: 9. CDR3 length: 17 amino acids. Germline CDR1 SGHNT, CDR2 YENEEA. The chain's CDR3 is CASSLGSTSGLADTQYF. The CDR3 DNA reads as TGTGCCAGCAGCTTAGGATCCACTAGCGGGTTAGCAGATACGCAGTATTTT.

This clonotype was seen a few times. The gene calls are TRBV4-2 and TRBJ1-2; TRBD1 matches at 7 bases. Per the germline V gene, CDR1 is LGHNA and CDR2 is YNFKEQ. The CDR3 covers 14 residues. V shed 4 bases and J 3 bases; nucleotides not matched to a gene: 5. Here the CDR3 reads CASSPRGGDYGYTF. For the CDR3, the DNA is TGTGCCAGCAGCCCTCGAGGGGGCGACTATGGCTACACCTTC.

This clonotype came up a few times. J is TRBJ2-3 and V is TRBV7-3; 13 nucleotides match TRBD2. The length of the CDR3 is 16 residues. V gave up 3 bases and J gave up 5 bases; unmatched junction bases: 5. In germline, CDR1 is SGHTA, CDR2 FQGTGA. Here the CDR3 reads CASSLTSGRTGDTQYF. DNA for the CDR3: TGTGCCAGCAGCTTGACTAGCGGGAGGACGGGAGATACGCAGTATTTT.

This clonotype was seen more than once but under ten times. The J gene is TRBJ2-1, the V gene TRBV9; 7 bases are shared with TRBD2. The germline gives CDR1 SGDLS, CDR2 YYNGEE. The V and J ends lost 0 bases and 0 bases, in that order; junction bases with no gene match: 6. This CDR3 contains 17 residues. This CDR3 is CASSVGNGRSSYNEQFF. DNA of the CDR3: TGTGCCAGCAGCGTAGGGAACGGGAGGAGCTCCTACAATGAGCAGTTCTTC.

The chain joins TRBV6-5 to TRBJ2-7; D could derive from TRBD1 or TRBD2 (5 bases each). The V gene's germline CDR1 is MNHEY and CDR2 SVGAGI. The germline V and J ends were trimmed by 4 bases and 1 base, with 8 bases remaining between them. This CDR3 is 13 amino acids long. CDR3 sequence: CASSSGQSYEQYF. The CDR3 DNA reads TGTGCCAGCAGTTCGGGGCAGTCCTACGAGCAGTACTTC.

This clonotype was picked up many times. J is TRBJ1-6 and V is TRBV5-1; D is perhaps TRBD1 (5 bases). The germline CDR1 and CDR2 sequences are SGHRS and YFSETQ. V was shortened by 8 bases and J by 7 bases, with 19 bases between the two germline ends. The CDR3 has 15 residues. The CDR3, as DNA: TGCGCCAGACCCACCCCGGCGGGACCGAATTCACCCCTCCACTTT. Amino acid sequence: CARPTPAGPNSPLHF.

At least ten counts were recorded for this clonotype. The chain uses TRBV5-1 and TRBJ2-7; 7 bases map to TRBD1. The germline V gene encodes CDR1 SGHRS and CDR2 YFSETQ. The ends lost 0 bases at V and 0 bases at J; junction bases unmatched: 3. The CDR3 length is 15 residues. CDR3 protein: CASSLGDSFSYEQYF. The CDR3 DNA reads TGCGCCAGCAGCTTGGGGGACAGCTTCTCCTACGAGCAGTACTTC.

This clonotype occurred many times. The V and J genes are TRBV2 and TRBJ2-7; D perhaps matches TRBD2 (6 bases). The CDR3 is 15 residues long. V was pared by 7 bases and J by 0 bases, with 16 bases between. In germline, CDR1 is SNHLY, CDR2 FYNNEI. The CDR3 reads CASTAGLGLSYEQYF. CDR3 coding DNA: TGTGCCAGCACCGCGGGATTAGGCCTCTCCTACGAGCAGTACTTC.

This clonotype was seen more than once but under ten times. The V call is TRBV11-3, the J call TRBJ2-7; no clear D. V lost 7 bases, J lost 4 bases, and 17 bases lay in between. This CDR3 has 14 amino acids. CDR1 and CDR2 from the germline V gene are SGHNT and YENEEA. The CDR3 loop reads CASTLNPGRYEQYF. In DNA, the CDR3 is TGTGCCAGCACCCTCAACCCCGGCCGGTACGAGCAGTACTTC.

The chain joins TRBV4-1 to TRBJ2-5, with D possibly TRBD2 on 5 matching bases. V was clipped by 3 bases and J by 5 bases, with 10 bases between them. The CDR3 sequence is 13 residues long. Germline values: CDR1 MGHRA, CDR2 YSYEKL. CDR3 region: CASSHSRDETQYF. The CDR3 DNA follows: TGCGCCAGCAGCCATTCCCGGGATGAGACCCAGTACTTC.

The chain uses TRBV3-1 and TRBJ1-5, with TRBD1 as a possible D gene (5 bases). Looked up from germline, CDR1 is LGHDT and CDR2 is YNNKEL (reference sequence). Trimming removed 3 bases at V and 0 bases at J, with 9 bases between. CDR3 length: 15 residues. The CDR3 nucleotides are TGTGCCAGCAGCCATGGGACGGCTAGCAATCAGCCCCAGCATTTT. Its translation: CASSHGTASNQPQHF.

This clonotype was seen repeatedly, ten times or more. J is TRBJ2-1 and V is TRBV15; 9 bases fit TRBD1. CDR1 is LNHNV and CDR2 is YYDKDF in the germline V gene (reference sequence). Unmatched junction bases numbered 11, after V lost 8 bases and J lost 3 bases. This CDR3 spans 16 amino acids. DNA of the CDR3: TGTGCCACCGAAAGAGGGGGGACAGGGATCTACAATGAGCAGTTCTTC. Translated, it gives CATERGGTGIYNEQFF.